Following are 5 T cell receptor beta chains from one sample sequenced in a study of cytomegalovirus exposure and HLA in healthy donors. Vbeta (60) and Jbeta (13) primers were used in the PCR. Clones were read by immunoSEQ multiplex PCR, and TCRdb kept only the in-frame ones, dropping some. The sample includes around 100,000 clones. The specimen was PBMCs. These receptor sequences come from a middle-aged man in good health and CMV-seronegative.

The chain uses TRBV5-8 and TRBJ2-5; a possible D gene is TRBD2 (5 bases). V was clipped by 5 bases and J by 3 bases, with 14 bases between them. Germline CDR1 SGHTS, CDR2 YDEGEE. The CDR3 has 14 amino acids. The CDR3 coding sequence is TGTGCCAGCAGACCCACGGACGGGAAAGAGACCCAGTACTTC. Its translation: CASRPTDGKETQYF.

The chain carries TRBV6-5 and TRBJ1-3, with TRBD1 matching over 8 bases. J was trimmed by 0 bases and V by 5 bases; bases with no gene match: 3. Per germline, CDR1 MNHEY and CDR2 SVGAGI. CDR3 length: 15 amino acids. The DNA for the CDR3 is TGTGCCAGCAGTAAACAGGGGGACTCTGGAAACACCATATATTTT. Amino acids: CASSKQGDSGNTIYF.

The chain joins TRBV28 to TRBJ2-5, with D perhaps TRBD2 (6 bases). The J call may be mistaken, given a closer DNA end match to TRBJ2-7. This CDR3 spans 14 amino acids. Germline V CDR1 and CDR2: MDHEN, SYDVKM. The CDR3 here is CASSSPGLHYEQYF. DNA of the CDR3: TGTGCCAGCAGTTCCCCGGGACTCCATTACGAGCAGTACTTC.

The chain joins TRBV2 to TRBJ2-5, with TRBD2 matching 10 bases. The J call may be mistaken, given a closer DNA end match to TRBJ2-7. This CDR3 contains 15 residues. Germline CDR1 and CDR2: SNHLY and FYNNEI. CDR3 residues: CARKGTSDSSYEQYF. The CDR3 DNA sequence: TGTGCCAGGAAAGGGACTAGCGACAGTTCCTACGAGCAGTACTTC.

J is TRBJ2-2 and V is TRBV7-9, with TRBD2 matching over 8 bases. Germline CDR1 is SEHNR and CDR2 is FQNEAQ (reference sequence). The junction had 7 bases not matched to a gene; V was cut back by 5 bases and J by 5 bases. The CDR3 loop spans 15 amino acids. The CDR3, as DNA: TGTGCCAGCAGCAAAGGGGCGGGAGGAACCGGGGAGCTGTTTTTT. Amino acids: CASSKGAGGTGELFF.